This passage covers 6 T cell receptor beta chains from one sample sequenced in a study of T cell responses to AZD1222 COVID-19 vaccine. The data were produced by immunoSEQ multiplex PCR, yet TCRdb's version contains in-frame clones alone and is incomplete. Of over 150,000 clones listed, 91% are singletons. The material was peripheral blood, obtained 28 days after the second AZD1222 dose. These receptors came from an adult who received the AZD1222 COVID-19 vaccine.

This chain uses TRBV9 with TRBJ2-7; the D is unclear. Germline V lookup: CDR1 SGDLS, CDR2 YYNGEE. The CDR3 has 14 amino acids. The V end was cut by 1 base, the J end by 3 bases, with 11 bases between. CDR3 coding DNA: TGTGCCAGCAGCGTATTGGGTCAAAACTACGAGCAGTACTTC. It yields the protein CASSVLGQNYEQYF.

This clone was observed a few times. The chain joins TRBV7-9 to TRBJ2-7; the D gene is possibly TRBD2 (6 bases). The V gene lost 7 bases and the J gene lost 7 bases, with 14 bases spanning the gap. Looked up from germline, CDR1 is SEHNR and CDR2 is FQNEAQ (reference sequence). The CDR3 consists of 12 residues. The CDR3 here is CASKGRAGEQYF. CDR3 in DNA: TGTGCCAGCAAGGGACGGGCGGGAGAGCAGTACTTC.

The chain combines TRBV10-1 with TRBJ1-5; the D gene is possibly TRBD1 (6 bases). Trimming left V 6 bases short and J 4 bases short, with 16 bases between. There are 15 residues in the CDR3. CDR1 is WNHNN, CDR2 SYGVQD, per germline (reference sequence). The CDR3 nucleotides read TGCGCCAGCAGAGACGGACAGAAGGGGAATCAGCCCCAGCATTTT. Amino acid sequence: CASRDGQKGNQPQHF.

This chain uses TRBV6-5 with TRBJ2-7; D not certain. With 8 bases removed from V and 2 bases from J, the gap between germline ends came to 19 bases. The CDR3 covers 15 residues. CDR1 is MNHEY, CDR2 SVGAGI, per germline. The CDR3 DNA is TGTGCCAGCGTACCCCGTCCCGATTACACCTACGAGCAGTACTTC. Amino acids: CASVPRPDYTYEQYF.

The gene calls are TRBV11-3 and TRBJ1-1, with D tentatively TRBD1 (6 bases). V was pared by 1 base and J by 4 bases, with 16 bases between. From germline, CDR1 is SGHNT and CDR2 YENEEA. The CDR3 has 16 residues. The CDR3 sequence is CASSLASWGLRTEAFF. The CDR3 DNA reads TGTGCCAGCAGCTTAGCCTCATGGGGGCTGCGCACTGAAGCTTTCTTT.

The CDR3 here is CASSVGWGTMGYGYTF. The DNA for the CDR3 is TGTGCCAGCAGCGTAGGATGGGGAACTATGGGCTATGGCTACACCTTC. The J gene is TRBJ1-2, the V gene TRBV28; D not resolved. The CDR3 spans 16 residues. Germline V lookup: CDR1 MDHEN, CDR2 SYDVKM. V shed 6 bases and J shed 4 bases, with 21 bases lying between them.